This entry describes one T cell receptor (beta chain). CDR3 length equals 14 residues. Germline CDR1 reads DFQATT; CDR2 reads SNEGSKA (reference sequence). Germline trimming cut 6 bases from V and 0 bases from J; bases unmatched to any gene: 8. Each CDR3 protein gets one entry after TCRdb re-called the RT-PCR reads with MiXCR. The repertoire holds fewer than 800,000 distinct CDR3 sequences, with approximately 15% as singletons. The sequencing input was memory CD4+ T cells from blood. The chain combines TRBV20-1 with TRBJ2-7, with 7 nucleotides matching TRBD2. The TCR originated in a female donor in good health, serving as a healthy control. Here the CDR3 DNA reads TGCAGTGCAAAGACTAGCACCCCCTCCTACGAGCAGTACTTC. Its translation: CSAKTSTPSYEQYF.